This is a list of T cell receptor beta chains from one sample in a study of cytotoxic CD8 clonotypes in ibrutinib-treated CLL. The data were produced by immunoSEQ multiplex PCR, yet TCRdb's version contains in-frame clones alone and is incomplete. Of fewer than 40,000 clones detected, around 67% appear once; the ten largest clones hold less than 7.5%. The source was PBMCs, collected at disease progression, from a patient treated with ibrutinib. These receptor sequences come from a human donor with chronic lymphocytic leukemia. Both conserved end residues are part of each CDR3. The order of the fields is J gene, V gene, D gene, clone size, CDR3 DNA, CDR3 protein. D genes are given only for firm matches. Some rows mark clone size as missing; the rest say once, few, many or name a class of expanded clone.

TRBJ2-1,TRBV25-1,TRBD1,.,TGTGCCAGCAGCTGGACAGGGGCGAGTGAGCAGTTCTTC,CASSWTGASEQFF
TRBJ2-6,TRBV30,.,.,TGTTCATCTGGGGCCAACGTCCTGACTTTC,CSSGANVLTF
TRBJ2-7,TRBV19,TRBD1,.,TGTGCCAGTAGTCTTGGGACAGGCCGAGGGGAGCAGTACTTC,CASSLGTGRGEQYF
TRBJ1-4,TRBV6-5,TRBD1,once,TGTGCCAGCGGGTTGACAGGGGGGAATGAAAAACTGTTTTTT,CASGLTGGNEKLFF
TRBJ1-2,TRBV7-9,.,few,TGTGCCAGCAGCTTAGGAGCGACCTACTATGGCTACACCTTC,CASSLGATYYGYTF
TRBJ1-5,TRBV15,.,.,TGTGCCACCAGCAAGGAGGGACATAGCAATCAGCCCCAGCATTTT,CATSKEGHSNQPQHF
TRBJ1-1,TRBV29-1,.,.,TGCAGCGTTGAGATTCTCGCGCTTGAAGCTTTCTTT,CSVEILALEAFF
TRBJ2-7,TRBV9,TRBD2,.,TGTGCCAGCAGCCCCGGACTAGCGGGAGAGGTGCAGTACTTC,CASSPGLAGEVQYF
TRBJ1-1,TRBV11-2,.,.,TGTGCCAGCACCCCCTGGGAAGCGAAATACCCTGAAGCTTTCTTT,CASTPWEAKYPEAFF
TRBJ1-3,TRBV28,.,.,TGTGCCAGCAGTTTACCAGGCCTCGGAAACACCATATATTTT,CASSLPGLGNTIYF
TRBJ2-1,TRBV18,.,few,TGTGCCAGCTCACCATGGGGAGACTACAATGAGCAGTTCTTC,CASSPWGDYNEQFF
TRBJ1-5,TRBV6-4,.,few,TGTGCCAGTCGATTCGCAGGTCCCCCTGGCAATCAGCCCCAGCATTTT,CASRFAGPPGNQPQHF
TRBJ2-7,TRBV6-6,TRBD1,once,TGTGCCAGCTCCTTGACAGGGTACTCCTACGAGCAGTACTTC,CASSLTGYSYEQYF
TRBJ2-3,TRBV30,TRBD2,.,TGTGCCTGGAGTGTCGGCGGGGGGTATGAAGATACGCAGTATTTT,CAWSVGGGYEDTQYF
TRBJ1-1,TRBV29-1,TRBD1,.,TGCAGCGTTGAGGACAGGGTGAACACTGAAGCTTTCTTT,CSVEDRVNTEAFF
TRBJ1-5,TRBV7-6,.,.,TGTGCCAGCAGCTTAGAGGATCCTCAGCCCCAGCATTTT,CASSLEDPQPQHF
TRBJ2-3,TRBV2,.,few,TGTGCCAGCATAGGGACAGATACGCAGTATTTT,CASIGTDTQYF
TRBJ1-5,TRBV2,.,few,TGTGCCAGCAAAGATAGCAATCAGCCCCAGCATTTT,CASKDSNQPQHF
TRBJ2-2,TRBV10-1,.,.,TGCGCCAGCAGTGAGGAGCCCTCGAACACCGGGGAGCTGTTTTTT,CASSEEPSNTGELFF
TRBJ2-3,TRBV9,TRBD2,once,TGTGCCAGCAGCGTACTAGCGGAGAGCACAGATACGCAGTATTTT,CASSVLAESTDTQYF
TRBJ2-2,TRBV9,.,once,TGTGCCAGCAGCACGCGCCCTACAGGGGAGCTGTTTTTT,CASSTRPTGELFF
TRBJ2-3,TRBV6-1,TRBD1,.,TGTGCCAGCAGGGGGACAGCCACAGATACGCAGTATTTT,CASRGTATDTQYF
TRBJ2-5,TRBV7-2,.,.,TGTGCCAGCAGCTTAGTAAACTGGGGGGAGACCCAGTACTTC,CASSLVNWGETQYF
TRBJ1-1,TRBV6-1,.,.,TGTGCCAGCAGTGAAGCAGGGCCTGAAGCTTTCTTT,CASSEAGPEAFF
TRBJ2-3,TRBV30,TRBD1,.,TGTGCCTGGAGTCCCCGGGACAGGGGGACAGATACGCAGTATTTT,CAWSPRDRGTDTQYF
TRBJ2-7,TRBV19,.,few,TGTGCCAGTAGTATTGGCCACGGGGGAGCCTACGAGCAGTACTTC,CASSIGHGGAYEQYF
TRBJ1-2,TRBV5-1,.,few,TGCGCCAGCAGCCCGGACAGCTATGGCTACACCTTC,CASSPDSYGYTF
TRBJ2-7,TRBV19,.,.,TGTGCCAGTAGTAGAACGAATCAGGGCCGCGAGCAGTACTTC,CASSRTNQGREQYF
TRBJ1-5,TRBV6-6,TRBD1,.,TGTGCCAGCAGACAGGGGACCAGCAATCAGCCCCAGCATTTT,CASRQGTSNQPQHF
TRBJ2-7,TRBV5-1,TRBD2,.,TGCGCCAGCAGCTTGGGGACGTCGCGGGAGGCATCCTACGAGCAGTACTTC,CASSLGTSREASYEQYF
TRBJ2-6,TRBV5-6,.,.,TGTGCCAGCAGCTTGGTGGGTGGGGCCAACGTCCTGACTTTC,CASSLVGGANVLTF
TRBJ2-7,TRBV5-4,.,.,TGTGCCAGCAGCCCCGATGCGGGGGCCCTTACCTACGAGCAGTACTTC,CASSPDAGALTYEQYF
TRBJ1-1,TRBV9,.,.,TGTGCCAGCAGCGTAGTACCGAACACTGAAGCTTTCTTT,CASSVVPNTEAFF
TRBJ2-7,TRBV13,TRBD1,.,TGTGCCAGCAGCCCGGGGACAGCCTACTACGAGCAGTACTTC,CASSPGTAYYEQYF
TRBJ2-7,TRBV5-1,.,.,TGCGCCAGCAGCCCGGCGATTTTGCTCTACGAGCAGTACTTC,CASSPAILLYEQYF
TRBJ1-5,TRBV7-2,.,.,TGTGCCAGCAGCCCCCCAAGACGGCCCCAGCATTTT,CASSPPRRPQHF
TRBJ1-1,TRBV2,.,.,TGTGCCAGCGGGATGGTCATGAGGAACACTGAAGCTTTCTTT,CASGMVMRNTEAFF
TRBJ2-5,TRBV11-3,TRBD1,.,TGTGCCAGCAGCTTACTAGGACAGGCTGGAGAGACCCAGTACTTC,CASSLLGQAGETQYF
TRBJ2-7,TRBV19,.,.,TGTGCCAGTAGTGCGACCGGGACGGCCAACGAGCAGTACTTC,CASSATGTANEQYF
TRBJ2-2,TRBV2,.,few,TGTGCCAGCAGTGAAGGACTCGGCACCGGGGAGCTGTTTTTT,CASSEGLGTGELFF
TRBJ2-3,TRBV19,TRBD2,few,TGTGCCAGTAGTATACGGGCTAGCGGGAGGGCAGATACGCAGTATTTT,CASSIRASGRADTQYF
TRBJ2-7,TRBV21-1,.,.,TGTGCCAGCAGCAAATGCCCTACGGCTAGCGGGAGGTTGTACGAGCAGTACTTC,CASSKCPTASGRLYEQYF
TRBJ1-4,TRBV7-9,TRBD1,.,TGTGCCAGCGGGGATGGGACAGGTACCGAAAAACTGTTTTTT,CASGDGTGTEKLFF
TRBJ2-3,TRBV6-5,.,.,TGTGCCAGCAGTCGGTCCTCTGGCGATACGCAGTATTTT,CASSRSSGDTQYF
TRBJ2-7,TRBV7-6,.,medium-sized,TGTGCCAGCAGCTTAGGGCCAGACTACGAGCAGTACTTC,CASSLGPDYEQYF
TRBJ1-1,TRBV6-1,.,.,TGTGCCAGCACCGTGGGTGGGGCGCAACCTCGACGGGCTTTCTTT,CASTVGGAQPRRAFF
TRBJ2-6,TRBV19,.,.,TGTGCCAGTACCAGGGTCAGAGATACGTCTGGGGCCAACGTCCTGACTTTC,CASTRVRDTSGANVLTF
TRBJ1-3,TRBV10-3,.,few,TGTGCCATCATGGAAGGATTTTCTGGAAACACCATATATTTT,CAIMEGFSGNTIYF
TRBJ2-1,TRBV6-1,TRBD2,once,TGTGCCAGCAGTAGCGGGAATTTCTATGAGCAGTTCTTC,CASSSGNFYEQFF
TRBJ1-2,TRBV6-4,.,once,TGTGCCAGCAGTCCCTCGGGGGCTGACTATGGCTACACCTTC,CASSPSGADYGYTF
TRBJ2-5,TRBV7-3,.,.,TGTGCCAGCAGCTTAAGGAGGGGAGAGACCCAGTACTTC,CASSLRRGETQYF
TRBJ1-1,TRBV7-3,.,.,TGTGCCAGCAGCCCCACAACAGAGAACACTGAAGCTTTCTTT,CASSPTTENTEAFF
TRBJ2-7,TRBV28,TRBD2,.,TGTGCCAGCAGCCGGGGACTAGCGGGAATCACCTACGAGCAGTACTTC,CASSRGLAGITYEQYF
TRBJ2-1,TRBV4-2,.,.,TGTGCCAGCAGCCAGGGCGGAGACAATGAGCAGTTCTTC,CASSQGGDNEQFF
TRBJ1-2,TRBV28,.,.,TGTGCCAGCCGGCGCCCTCTCTTTACCACTAACTATGGCTACACCTTC,CASRRPLFTTNYGYTF
TRBJ1-1,TRBV5-1,.,.,TGCGCCAGCAGCTTGGCGGGGAACACTGAAGCTTTCTTT,CASSLAGNTEAFF
TRBJ2-3,TRBV10-3,TRBD2,.,TGTGCCACTGGGACTAGCGGGAGGGATACGCAGTATTTT,CATGTSGRDTQYF
TRBJ1-2,TRBV29-1,.,once,TGCAGCGTTGATGGGTCGACCACTAACTATGGCTACACCTTC,CSVDGSTTNYGYTF
TRBJ2-5,TRBV7-8,.,few,TGTGCCAGCAGCTTAGTAGGGATACAAGAGACCCAGTACTTC,CASSLVGIQETQYF
TRBJ2-7,TRBV5-1,.,.,TGCGCCAGCAGCTTTACAGGAGAGGGTTACGAGCAGTACTTC,CASSFTGEGYEQYF